This TCR beta chain was found in a study of cytomegalovirus exposure and HLA in healthy donors. PCR involved 60 Vbeta and 13 Jbeta primers. TCRdb's copy holds only in-frame clones and misses some; the assay was immunoSEQ multiplex PCR. The sample consists of some 130,000 clones, roughly 85% of them appearing once. Study-wide results and caveats: Several of the most significant clusters appeared, in a later analysis, to be linked to common viral pathogens. Presence/absence analyses treated sequencing depth as roughly uniform across donors.

Worth noting for this clone: Its antigen is not known.

J was trimmed by 2 bases and V by 3 bases; bases with no gene match: 0. Germline CDR1 and CDR2: KGHSH and LQKENI. This CDR3 comprises 15 residues. This receptor was identified in a man aged 35-49 years in good health and CMV-seropositive. This chain connects TRBV18 to TRBJ2-7, with 14 bases lining up with TRBD2. Sequences were obtained from PBMCs. The CDR3 reads CASSPGLAGAYEQYF. The CDR3 coding sequence is TGTGCCAGCTCACCGGGACTAGCGGGAGCCTACGAGCAGTACTTC.